This T cell receptor beta chain was sequenced for a study of regulatory T cells in long-lasting Graves disease. Study findings and constraints: Results may be inaccurate due to the small sample size. Graves' patients with persistent disease showed TCR diversity lower than patients newly diagnosed.

This clonotype was seen more than once but under ten times. The antigen is not known. Time point reported: newly diagnosed GD, antithyroid drugs for less than 3 months. Construction of the TCR library relied on RNA isolated from PBMCs. In building TCR beta libraries, iRepertoire HTBI primers were used together with Arm-PCR of CDR3 regions. TCRdb re-derived calls from the multiplex PCR reads in MiXCR, one entry per CDR3 protein. The repertoire holds 540,000 or so distinct CDR3 sequences, with about 13% as singletons. V lost 2 bases to trimming and J lost 8 bases; unmatched junction nucleotides: 11. Germline V CDR1 and CDR2: KGHSH, LQKENI. The CDR3 loop spans 16 amino acids. These data were also reused for a study on T cells in Graves' hyperthyroidism and ophthalmopathy. That report adds: The study enrolled patients aged 18 to 65 with newly diagnosed hyperthyroidism of under 2 months' duration.

The chain is built from TRBV18 and TRBJ1-4, with 7 bases matching TRBD1. The source is a man aged 30 to 39 with Graves disease. The sequenced sample was peripheral blood mononuclear cells (PBMCs), obtained at new diagnosis, from a patient treated with antithyroid drugs. CDR3 amino acids: CASSPWGDRDTEKLFF. CDR3 DNA: TGTGCCAGCTCACCATGGGGAGACAGGGACACAGAAAAACTGTTTTTT. The full variable domain, rest sourced from reference TRBV18 and TRBJ1-4, is NAGVMQNPRHLVRRRGQEARLRCSPMKGHSHVYWYRQLPEEGLKFMVYLQKENIIDESGMPKERFSAEFPKEGPSILRIQQVVRGDSAAYFCASSPWGDRDTEKLFFGSGTQLSVL.